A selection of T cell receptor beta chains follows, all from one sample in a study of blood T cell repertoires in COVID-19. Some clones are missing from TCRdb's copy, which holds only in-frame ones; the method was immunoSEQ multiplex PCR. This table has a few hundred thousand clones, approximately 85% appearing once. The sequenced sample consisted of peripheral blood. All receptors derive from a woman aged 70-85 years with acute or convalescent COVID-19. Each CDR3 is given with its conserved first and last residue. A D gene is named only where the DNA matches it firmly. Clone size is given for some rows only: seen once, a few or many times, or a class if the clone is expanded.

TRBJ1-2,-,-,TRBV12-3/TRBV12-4,TGTGCCAGCAGCGACAGACACTATGGCTACACCTTC,CASSDRHYGYTF
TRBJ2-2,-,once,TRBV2,TGTGCCAGCAGTGGGCAGGGAAACACCGGGGAGCTGTTTTTT,CASSGQGNTGELFF
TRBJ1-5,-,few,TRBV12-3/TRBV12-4,TGTGCCAGCAGCCTACCCGGGGGGCCCCAGCATTTT,CASSLPGGPQHF
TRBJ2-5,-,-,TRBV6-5,TGTGCCAGCAGACCCGGACTTGGTGAGACCCAGTACTTC,CASRPGLGETQYF
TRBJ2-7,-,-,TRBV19,TGTGCCAGTAGTTCACCCGCCGAGTCTCGATACGAGCAGTACTTC,CASSSPAESRYEQYF
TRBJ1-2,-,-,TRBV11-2,TGTGCCAGCAGCTTAGATGGGGCGGATTATGGCTACACCTTC,CASSLDGADYGYTF
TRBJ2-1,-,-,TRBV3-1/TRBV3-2,TGTGCCAGCAGCCCACCCAGAGGCAGGGTGGGCAATGAGCAGTTCTTC,CASSPPRGRVGNEQFF
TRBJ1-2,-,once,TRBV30,TGTGCCTGGGGCAGGTCTTATGGCTACACCTTC,CAWGRSYGYTF
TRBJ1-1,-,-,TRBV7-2,TGTGCCAGCAGCGCTGGTACAGGGTCTGAAGCTTTCTTT,CASSAGTGSEAFF
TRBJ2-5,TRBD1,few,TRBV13,TGTGCCAGCAGCTCGGACAGGGGAGGCCAAGAGACCCAGTACTTC,CASSSDRGGQETQYF
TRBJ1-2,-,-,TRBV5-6,TGTGCCAGCAGCTACCACCAGGGGAACTATGGCTACACCTTC,CASSYHQGNYGYTF
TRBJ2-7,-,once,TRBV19,TGTGCCAGTAGGACACAGGGCGGGTCCTCCTACGAGCAGTACTTC,CASRTQGGSSYEQYF
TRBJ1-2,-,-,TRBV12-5,TGTGCTAGTGGTTTGCCTCCGGGGGGAGGCTACACCTTC,CASGLPPGGGYTF
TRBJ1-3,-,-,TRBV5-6,TGTGCCAGCAGCTTCCAGAGACTAGGGAACACCATATATTTT,CASSFQRLGNTIYF
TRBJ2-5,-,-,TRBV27,TGTGCCAGCAGTTTTGCGGGACAAGAGACCCAGTACTTC,CASSFAGQETQYF
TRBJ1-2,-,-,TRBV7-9,TGTGCCAGCAGCTTAGGCGGAGGCTCTAACTATGGCTACACCTTC,CASSLGGGSNYGYTF
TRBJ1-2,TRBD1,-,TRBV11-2,TGTGCCAGCAGCTCAATACGACAGGGGATGACCTATGGCTACACCTTC,CASSSIRQGMTYGYTF
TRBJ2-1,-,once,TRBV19,TGTGCCACCCAAAGGGGGGGACTAAACGGGTATGAGCAGTTCTTC,CATQRGGLNGYEQFF
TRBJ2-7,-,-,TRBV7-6,TGTGCCAGCAGCTTAGGGGGCGGGGCGAGCTCCTACGAGCAGTACTTC,CASSLGGGASSYEQYF
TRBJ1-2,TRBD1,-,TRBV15,TGTGCCACCAGCAGAGATCAAGTGGGACAGGAGAATGGCTACACCTTC,CATSRDQVGQENGYTF
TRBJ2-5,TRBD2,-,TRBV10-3,TGTGCCACAGGCAGGGAGGGATACCAAGAGACCCAGTACTTC,CATGREGYQETQYF
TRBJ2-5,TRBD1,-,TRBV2,TGTGCCAGCAGTCCAGGACAGGGGGCTCTCGGGACCCAGTACTTC,CASSPGQGALGTQYF